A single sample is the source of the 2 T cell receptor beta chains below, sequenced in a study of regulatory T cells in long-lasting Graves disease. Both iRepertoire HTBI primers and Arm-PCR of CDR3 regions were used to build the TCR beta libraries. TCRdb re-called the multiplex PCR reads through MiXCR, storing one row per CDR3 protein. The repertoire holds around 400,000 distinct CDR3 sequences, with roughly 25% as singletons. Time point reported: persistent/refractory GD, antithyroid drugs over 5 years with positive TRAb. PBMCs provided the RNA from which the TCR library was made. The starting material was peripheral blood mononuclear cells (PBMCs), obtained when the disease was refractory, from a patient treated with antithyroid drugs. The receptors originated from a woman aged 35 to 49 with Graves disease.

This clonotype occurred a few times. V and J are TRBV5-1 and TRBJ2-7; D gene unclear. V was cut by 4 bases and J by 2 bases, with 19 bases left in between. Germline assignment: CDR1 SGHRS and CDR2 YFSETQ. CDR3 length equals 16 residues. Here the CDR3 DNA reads TGCGCCAGCAGCCTAACCCCGGGTGGCTTCACCTACGAGCAGTACTTC. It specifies CASSLTPGGFTYEQYF.

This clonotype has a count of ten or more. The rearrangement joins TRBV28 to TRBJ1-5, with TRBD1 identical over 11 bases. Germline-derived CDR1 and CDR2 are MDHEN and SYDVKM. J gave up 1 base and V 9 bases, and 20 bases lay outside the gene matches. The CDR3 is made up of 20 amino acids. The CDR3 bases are TGTGCCAGTTCTAAAACCGGAGGGGGACAGGGGGTTGGGAGCAATCAGCCCCAGCATTTT. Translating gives CASSKTGGGQGVGSNQPQHF.